These 23 T cell receptor beta chains were all obtained from the same sample, sequenced in a study of T cells in women clearing cervical HPV infection (dated by TCRdb to the late 2010s). Libraries came from the immunoSEQ multiplex PCR assay. TCRdb obtained this table from immuneACCESS and retained in-frame rearrangements with V and J assigned. These tables miss some clones; where compared with another copy, unresolved V genes account for less than half of the shortfall, and the remainder is unexplained. The data table for this sample lists roughly 15,000 clones. The ten largest clones add up to about 10% of the sample. The sample taken for sequencing was blood buffy coat. These receptors came from a woman aged 18-69 years with a cervical HPV16 infection that either progressed to CIN3+ or cleared (not recorded which).

Details on this clone: The read ends 3 residues early relative to the CDR3; the germline J gene fills the gap. The chain couples TRBV5-1 to TRBJ2-3, with 7 nucleotides matching TRBD2. The CDR3 covers 15 residues. J gave up 5 bases and V 2 bases, and 8 bases lay outside the gene matches. The germline gives CDR1 SGHRS, CDR2 YFSETQ. Partial CDR3 DNA: TGCGCCAGCAGCTTCTTAACTAGCGAGGTAGATACG. Its translation: CASSFLTSEVDT. The CDR3, in full, reads CASSFLTSEVDTQYF.

As concerns this clone: The read gets to within 3 residues of the CDR3 end, and the germline J gene fills in the rest. The V and J genes are TRBV28 and TRBJ2-7, with 10 nucleotides matching TRBD2. The CDR3 runs to 13 residues. Germline lookup yields CDR1 MDHEN and CDR2 SYDVKM. Trimming took 9 bases from V and 2 from J; bases not matched to a gene: 4. CDR3 region: CASASGSPYEQYF. The part of the CDR3 DNA that was read is TGTGCCAGTGCTAGCGGGAGTCCCTACGAG. The full variable domain, rest sourced from reference TRBV28 and TRBJ2-7, is DVKVTQSSRYLVKRTGEKVFLECVQDMDHENMFWYRQDPGLGLRLIYFSYDVKMKEKGDIPEGYSVSREKKERFSLILESASTNQTSMYLCASASGSPYEQYFGPGTRLTVT.

About this clone: The sequence runs out 3 residues before the end of the CDR3; the remainder is reconstructed from the germline J gene. This chain joins TRBV5-1 and TRBJ2-5, with 7 positions matching TRBD2. Looked up from germline, CDR1 is SGHRS and CDR2 is YFSETQ. Germline trimming cut 4 bases from V and 5 bases from J; bases unmatched to any gene: 8. This CDR3 comprises 14 residues. CDR3 bases read: TGCGCCAGCAGCCGCTGGACTAGAGGGGAGACC. The encoded protein is CASSRWTRGET. In full, the CDR3 reads CASSRWTRGETQYF.

The CDR3 protein is CASSLEGGQPILNEQFF. The sequenced part of the CDR3 DNA is TGTGCCAGCAGCTTAGAGGGAGGACAGCCGATCCTCAATGAG. The chain has TRBV7-3 and TRBJ2-1; D tentatively reads TRBD1 or TRBD2 (6 bases each). The sequence runs out 3 residues before the end of the CDR3; the remainder is reconstructed from the germline J gene. Between the trimmed V and J ends, which lost 2 bases and 6 bases, there was a span of 20 bases. This CDR3 region has 17 residues. Germline CDR1 and CDR2: SGHTA and FQGTGA.

Details on this clone: The read ends 3 residues early relative to the CDR3; the germline J gene fills the gap. The rearrangement links TRBV5-1 to TRBJ2-7, with unresolved D. Germline V gene lookup returns CDR1 SGHRS and CDR2 YFSETQ. The CDR3 runs to 12 residues. V lost 1 base to trimming and J lost 2 bases, with 4 bases between them. Here the CDR3 reads CASSLSAYEQYF. CDR3 DNA (partial): TGCGCCAGCAGCTTGTCAGCCTACGAG.

On this clone itself: From the germline J gene comes the end of the CDR3, since the read stops 3 residues before it. This sequence joins TRBV2 and TRBJ2-2, with D possibly TRBD1 on 5 matching bases. V was cut by 11 bases and J by 0 bases, with 16 bases left in between. The CDR3 is 15 residues long. Per germline, CDR1 SNHLY and CDR2 FYNNEI. The CDR3 bases that were read are TGTGCCTTCATCCCAGACAGCCCGAACACCGGGGAG. Encoded protein: CAFIPDSPNTGE. The CDR3 in its entirety is CAFIPDSPNTGELFF.

In the case of this clone: From the germline J gene comes the end of the CDR3, since the read stops 3 residues before it. The chain links TRBV30 to TRBJ1-2; 8 bases fit TRBD1. The CDR3 length is 13 residues. Per the germline V gene, CDR1 is GTSNPN and CDR2 is SVGIG (reference sequence). The V segment lost 3 bases and the J segment 6 bases; nucleotides outside the gene matches: 6. This CDR3 is CAWRPGQENGYTF. The covered CDR3 bases are TGTGCCTGGAGACCGGGACAGGAAAATGGC.

A note on this clone: The CDR3 end is not reached by the read, which stops 3 residues before it; the germline J gene fills it in. J is TRBJ2-1 and V is TRBV29-1, with D possibly TRBD1 on 5 matching bases. The ends were cut back, 3 bases at V and 5 bases at J, with 11 bases in the middle. The CDR3 loop spans 13 amino acids. Germline loops: CDR1 SQVTM, CDR2 ANQGSEA. CDR3 region: CSVEVTVNNEQFF. The CDR3 DNA, read in part, is TGCAGCGTTGAGGTGACAGTGAACAATGAG.

Points on this clone: The read gets to within 3 residues of the CDR3 end, and the germline J gene fills in the rest. The V and J genes are TRBV11-3 and TRBJ2-3; TRBD2 agrees at 8 bases. The CDR3 runs to 15 residues. J lost 5 bases, V lost 1 base, and 5 bases had no gene match. In germline, CDR1 is SGHNT, CDR2 YENEEA. Incomplete CDR3 DNA: TGTGCCAGCAGCTTAGTAAGCGGGGGACAAGATACG. Its protein is CASSLVSGGQDT. The full CDR3 protein reads CASSLVSGGQDTQYF.

In regard to this clone: The CDR3 goes on 3 residues after the read ends, and that part is filled in from the germline J gene. The chain is built from TRBV5-1 and TRBJ2-4; 7 nucleotides align to TRBD1. Looked up from germline, CDR1 is SGHRS and CDR2 is YFSETQ. J was trimmed by 0 bases and V by 2 bases; bases with no gene match: 2. The length of the CDR3 is 15 residues. The CDR3 here is CASSLGQAAKNIQYF. The CDR3 DNA, read in part, is TGCGCCAGCAGCTTAGGACAGGCAGCCAAAAACATT. Based on the CDR3 plus reference TRBV5-1 and TRBJ2-4, the full variable domain is KAGVTQTPRYLIKTRGQQVTLSCSPISGHRSVSWYQQTPGQGLQFLFEYFSETQRNKGNFPGRFSGRQFSNSRSEMNVSTLELGDSALYLCASSLGQAAKNIQYFGAGTRLSVL.

Comments on this clone: The read terminates 3 residues ahead of where the CDR3 ends, so the germline J gene completes it. The chain has TRBV7-9 and TRBJ1-1; no clear D. Trimming stripped 3 bases from V and 0 bases from J, with 5 bases between. Germline-derived CDR1 and CDR2 are SEHNR and FQNEAQ (reference sequence). The CDR3 has 13 amino acids. The CDR3 loop is CASSLTLNTEAFF. The sequenced part of the CDR3 DNA is TGTGCCAGCAGCTTGACTTTGAACACTGAA.

Concerning this clone itself: The read halts 3 residues ahead of the CDR3 end, with the missing end drawn from the germline J gene. This sequence joins TRBV20-1 and TRBJ1-1; TRBD1 aligns across 8 bases. Germline assignment: CDR1 DFQATT and CDR2 SNEGSKA (reference sequence). With 5 bases clipped from V and 1 base from J, the junction kept 12 bases outside the gene matches. CDR3 length equals 16 residues. The CDR3 DNA, read in part, is TGCAGTGCTCGGCCTCAGGGGGCTCTTTGGAACACTGAA. This translates into CSARPQGALWNTE. The entire CDR3 protein reads CSARPQGALWNTEAFF.

A word on this clone: The read gets to within 3 residues of the CDR3 end, and the germline J gene fills in the rest. J is TRBJ1-2 and V is TRBV7-2; D gene uncertain. V shed 0 bases and J shed 3 bases, with 5 bases lying between them. The germline gives CDR1 SGHTA, CDR2 FQGNSA. The CDR3 is 13 amino acids. The CDR3 is CASSLARDYGYTF. The sequenced CDR3 bases are TGTGCCAGCAGCTTAGCGAGGGACTATGGC. Full variable domain (rest looked up from reference TRBV7-2 and TRBJ1-2): GAGVSQSPSNKVTEKGKDVELRCDPISGHTALYWYRQSLGQGLEFLIYFQGNSAPDKSGLPSDRFSAERTGGSVSTLTIQRTQQEDSAVYLCASSLARDYGYTFGSGTRLTVV.

The covered CDR3 bases are TGCAGTGCTAGCGAGGCAGGGCGTGGTGGC. This gives the protein CSASEAGRGG. From start to end, the CDR3 is CSASEAGRGGYTF. The gene calls are TRBV20-1 and TRBJ1-2; D may be TRBD1 (5 bases). The CDR3 end lies 3 residues beyond the end of the read and is filled in from the germline J gene. Between the trimmed V and J ends, which lost 3 bases and 7 bases, there was a span of 15 bases. The CDR3 has 13 residues. Germline V gene data show CDR1 as DFQATT and CDR2 as SNEGSKA (reference sequence).

Concerning this clone: With the read ending 3 residues before the CDR3 end, the germline J gene is used to fill in that end. This chain connects TRBV5-1 to TRBJ1-4; D possibly corresponds to TRBD1 (5 bases). V lost 1 base and J 7 bases, leaving 14 bases between the germline ends. There are 15 residues in the CDR3. CDR1 is SGHRS and CDR2 is YFSETQ in the germline V gene. The CDR3 bases that were read are TGCGCCAGCAGCTTGTCGATCGGTAGGGGTGAAAAA. Translated: CASSLSIGRGEK. In full, the CDR3 reads CASSLSIGRGEKLFF.

Of note for this clone: Read coverage stops 3 residues before the CDR3 terminus; the germline J gene supplies the remainder. The chain has TRBV18 and TRBJ2-5, with 10 nucleotides matching TRBD1. The germline gives CDR1 KGHSH, CDR2 LQKENI. CDR3 size: 16 residues. Losses at the gene ends were 5 bases for V and 7 bases for J; bases not matched to a gene: 13. The sequenced part of the CDR3 DNA is TGTGCCAGCTCAGCAGTATCCTCGGGACAGGGGATGACC. It yields the protein CASSAVSSGQGMT. In full, the CDR3 is CASSAVSSGQGMTQYF.

Regarding this clone: The read terminates 3 residues before the CDR3 end, so the remaining end is supplied by the germline J gene. The rearrangement uses TRBV18 and TRBJ2-1; 10 bases agree with TRBD2. This CDR3 spans 15 amino acids. The V gene end was trimmed by 2 bases and the J gene end by 4 bases; junction bases not matched to a gene: 2. Germline loops: CDR1 KGHSH, CDR2 LQKENI. CDR3 sequence reads: CASSPRTSGYNEQFF. Partial CDR3 DNA: TGTGCCAGCTCACCAAGGACTAGCGGATACAATGAG.

Turning to this clone: The read comes to an end 3 residues before the CDR3 does, leaving the germline J gene to fill in the end. The chain is built from TRBV5-8 and TRBJ2-7, with no clear D. The CDR3 has 11 residues. Per the germline V gene, CDR1 is SGHTS and CDR2 is YDEGEE. V was clipped by 6 bases and J by 2 bases, with 6 bases between them. The CDR3 DNA, read in part, is TGTGCCAGCATCCAAACCTACGAG. Translating it yields CASIQTYE. The whole CDR3 sequence is CASIQTYEQYF.

A note on this clone: Sequencing ends 3 residues short of the CDR3 end; the germline J gene provides the rest. V and J are TRBV9 and TRBJ2-3, with 8 positions matching TRBD1. V shed 4 bases and J 1 base; nucleotides not matched to a gene: 8. CDR3 size: 16 residues. In germline, CDR1 is SGDLS, CDR2 YYNGEE. CDR3 residues: CASSLRGTGGTDTQYF. Partial CDR3 DNA: TGTGCCAGCAGCCTACGGGGGACAGGTGGCACAGATACG.

Worth noting for this clone: The CDR3 end falls 3 residues outside the read, so it is completed with the germline J gene. The V call is TRBV20-1, the J call TRBJ2-1, with D possibly being TRBD2 (6 bases). Between the trimmed V and J ends, which lost 6 bases and 2 bases, there was a span of 14 bases. Germline loops: CDR1 DFQATT, CDR2 SNEGSKA (reference sequence). The CDR3 has 14 amino acids. The CDR3 reads CSAPHLAAYNEQFF. The sequenced CDR3 bases are TGCAGTGCCCCCCACTTAGCGGCCTACAATGAG.

A word on this clone: The read gets to within 3 residues of the CDR3 end, and the germline J gene fills in the rest. The chain carries TRBV10-2 and TRBJ1-2, with 8 nucleotides matching TRBD1. Trimming cost V 10 bases and J 5 bases; bases outside gene matches: 9. The CDR3 has 13 residues. The germline V gene has CDR1 WSHSY and CDR2 SAAADI. Here the CDR3 reads CATPSGTGYGYTF. CDR3 bases read: TGCGCCACTCCCTCCGGGACAGGATATGGC.

About this clone: Read sequence stops 3 residues before the CDR3 end, and the germline J gene provides the missing end. The chain joins TRBV5-1 to TRBJ2-2; the match to TRBD2 covers 11 bases. Germline V gene data show CDR1 as SGHRS and CDR2 as YFSETQ. V lost 5 bases to trimming and J lost 0 bases; unmatched junction nucleotides: 12. The CDR3 consists of 19 residues. The CDR3 DNA, read in part, is TGCGCCAGCAGTTTTCCTTCTAGCGGGGGGCACTCGAACACCGGGGAG. This codes for CASSFPSSGGHSNTGE. In full, the CDR3 is CASSFPSSGGHSNTGELFF.

Comment on this clone: The DNA ends 3 residues before the CDR3 does, and the rest of the CDR3 is filled in from the germline J gene. V gene TRBV7-8 combines with J gene TRBJ1-3; no clear D. Germline V CDR1 and CDR2: SGHVS, FQNEAQ. The length of the CDR3 is 16 residues. Trimming removed 0 bases at V and 0 bases at J, with 9 bases between. This chain's CDR3 is CASSLAGTSSGNTIYF. CDR3 DNA (partial): TGTGCCAGCAGCTTAGCGGGCACGAGCTCTGGAAACACC.